The 28 T cell receptor beta chains below all came from one sample that was sequenced in a study of cytomegalovirus exposure and HLA in healthy donors. PCR involved 60 Vbeta and 13 Jbeta primers. Method: immunoSEQ multiplex PCR; TCRdb's copy keeps in-frame clones and lacks some. The repertoire consists of around 190,000 clones, with about three quarters occurring once and the leading ten covering roughly 5%. What was sequenced was PBMCs. Source of these receptors: a man in his forties in good health and CMV-seronegative.

The chain links TRBV6-5 to TRBJ1-3, with TRBD1 matching over 8 bases. Germline V gene sequence: CDR1 MNHEY, CDR2 SVGAGI. V was pared by 8 bases and J by 6 bases, with 6 bases of the junction left unmatched. CDR3 length: 13 amino acids. CDR3 in amino acids: CASRGTGLNTIYF. The CDR3 nucleotides are TGTGCCAGCCGTGGGACAGGTCTAAACACCATATATTTT.

The rearrangement joins TRBV5-1 to TRBJ1-1, with 10 nucleotides matching TRBD1. Unmatched junction bases numbered 10, after V lost 0 bases and J lost 11 bases. In germline, CDR1 is SGHRS, CDR2 YFSETQ. The CDR3 is 15 amino acids. The CDR3 DNA reads as TGCGCCAGCAGCTTGGGCGGGACAGGGGTAACTCGCGCTTTCTTT. This codes for CASSLGGTGVTRAFF.

The chain links TRBV5-1 to TRBJ1-4, with D unclear. The CDR3 spans 15 residues. Germline V gives CDR1 SGHRS, CDR2 YFSETQ. With 0 bases removed from V and 3 bases from J, the gap between germline ends came to 9 bases. CDR3 sequence reads: CASSLDPRANEKLFF. CDR3 nucleotides: TGCGCCAGCAGCTTGGACCCCCGGGCTAATGAAAAACTGTTTTTT.

This chain connects TRBV25-1 to TRBJ1-1; D unresolved. CDR1 and CDR2 (germline): MGHDK, SYGVNS. Trimming removed 1 base at V and 5 bases at J, with 8 bases between. The CDR3 totals 13 residues. This CDR3 is CASSESGGTEAFF. CDR3 in DNA: TGTGCCAGCAGTGAATCAGGTGGGACTGAAGCTTTCTTT.

V and J are TRBV7-6 and TRBJ2-1; 10 nucleotides match TRBD2. CDR3 size: 14 residues. Germline CDR1 is SGHVS and CDR2 is FNYEAQ. The ends lost 3 bases at V and 5 bases at J; junction bases unmatched: 1. The CDR3 DNA follows: TGTGCCAGCAGCTTGCTAGCGGGGGACAATGAGCAGTTCTTC. As protein: CASSLLAGDNEQFF. Full variable domain (rest looked up from reference TRBV7-6 and TRBJ2-1): GAGVSQSPRYKVTKRGQDVALRCDPISGHVSLYWYRQALGQGPEFLTYFNYEAQQDKSGLPNDRFSAERPEGSISTLTIQRTEQRDSAMYRCASSLLAGDNEQFFGPGTRLTVL.

V is TRBV5-8 and J is TRBJ1-3, with a tentative D call TRBD1 (5 bases). CDR3 length: 15 amino acids. Germline CDR1 is SGHTS and CDR2 is YDEGEE. Trimming left V 5 bases short and J 1 base short, with 13 bases between. The CDR3 DNA reads as TGTGCCAGCAGGTCTCGGGGGGTTTCTGGAAACACCATATATTTT. It translates to CASRSRGVSGNTIYF.

V gene TRBV27 combines with J gene TRBJ2-7, with TRBD2 matching 12 bases. Germline V gene lookup returns CDR1 MNHEY and CDR2 SMNVEV (reference sequence). Trimming removed 5 bases from V and 6 bases from J; junction bases left unmatched: 20. The CDR3 length is 19 residues. In DNA form, the CDR3 reads TGTGCCAGCAGTCCCGCAATCCATAGCCCTAGCGGGGGGGCTGCCGAGCAGTACTTC. It yields the protein CASSPAIHSPSGGAAEQYF.

The chain has TRBV7-2 and TRBJ2-7, with D uncertain. The CDR3 spans 13 residues. Trimming removed 0 bases from V and 6 bases from J, with 9 bases in between. The germline V gene encodes CDR1 SGHTA and CDR2 FQGNSA. The CDR3 protein is CASSLALAIEQYF. In DNA form, the CDR3 reads TGTGCCAGCAGCTTAGCCTTAGCAATCGAGCAGTACTTC. Looking up the rest from reference TRBV7-2 and TRBJ2-7 gives the full variable domain: GAGVSQSPSNKVTEKGKDVELRCDPISGHTALYWYRQSLGQGLEFLIYFQGNSAPDKSGLPSDRFSAERTGGSVSTLTIQRTQQEDSAVYLCASSLALAIEQYFGPGTRLTVT.

J is TRBJ2-7 and V is TRBV19; 15 nucleotides line up with TRBD2. With V trimmed by 5 bases and J by 2 bases, 4 bases remained unmatched. This CDR3 has 16 amino acids. Germline lookup yields CDR1 LNHDA and CDR2 SQIVND (reference sequence). DNA for the CDR3: TGTGCCAGTAGTGAGGGACTAGCGGGAGGAACCTACGAGCAGTACTTC. Protein product: CASSEGLAGGTYEQYF.

V is TRBV7-2 and J is TRBJ2-7; D not resolved. The CDR3 is 12 amino acids. V was clipped by 3 bases and J by 7 bases, with 10 bases between them. The germline gives CDR1 SGHTA, CDR2 FQGNSA. This CDR3 is CASSFAGREQYF. The DNA for the CDR3 is TGTGCCAGCAGCTTCGCAGGTCGGGAGCAGTACTTC. Full variable domain (missing parts from reference TRBV7-2 and TRBJ2-7): GAGVSQSPSNKVTEKGKDVELRCDPISGHTALYWYRQSLGQGLEFLIYFQGNSAPDKSGLPSDRFSAERTGGSVSTLTIQRTQQEDSAVYLCASSFAGREQYFGPGTRLTVT.

This clone appeared many times. J is TRBJ1-5 and V is TRBV27, with 7 bases matching TRBD1. After removal of 4 bases from V and 4 bases from J, the junction contained 10 bases not matched to a gene. Germline-derived CDR1 and CDR2 are MNHEY and SMNVEV (reference sequence). This CDR3 is 16 amino acids long. The DNA of the CDR3 is TGTGCCAGCAGTTCCTCGGGACAGCACAAAAATCAGCCCCAGCATTTT. Amino acids: CASSSSGQHKNQPQHF.

The chain recombines TRBV28 with TRBJ2-2; D is ambiguous. The germline CDR1 and CDR2 sequences are MDHEN and SYDVKM. CDR3 length: 12 amino acids. V gave up 3 bases and J gave up 5 bases, with 4 bases separating them. The CDR3 DNA reads TGTGCCAGCAGTTTGCGGACCGGGGAGCTGTTTTTT. Its translation: CASSLRTGELFF. Full variable domain (missing parts from reference TRBV28 and TRBJ2-2): DVKVTQSSRYLVKRTGEKVFLECVQDMDHENMFWYRQDPGLGLRLIYFSYDVKMKEKGDIPEGYSVSREKKERFSLILESASTNQTSMYLCASSLRTGELFFGEGSRLTVL.

The rearrangement links TRBV6-1 to TRBJ1-5, with D unresolved. The V gene lost 3 bases and the J gene lost 0 bases, with 12 bases spanning the gap. Germline V CDR1 and CDR2: MNHNS, SASEGT. The CDR3 is 16 residues long. CDR3 sequence: CASSDQSLYSNQPQHF. The CDR3 DNA follows: TGTGCCAGCAGTGACCAGTCTCTTTATAGCAATCAGCCCCAGCATTTT.

This chain connects TRBV19 to TRBJ2-3; 8 bases map to TRBD1. The CDR3 sequence is 19 residues long. Looked up from germline, CDR1 is LNHDA and CDR2 is SQIVND (reference sequence). Losses at the gene ends were 5 bases for V and 4 bases for J; bases not matched to a gene: 20. The chain's CDR3 is CASSFHTGRDRGNPDTQYF. The CDR3 nucleotides read TGTGCCAGTAGTTTTCATACGGGTCGAGACAGGGGAAATCCAGATACGCAGTATTTT.

V is TRBV7-9 and J is TRBJ2-7; D is unclear. V dropped 5 bases and J dropped 8 bases, with 10 bases sitting between them. There are 11 residues in the CDR3. Germline V lookup: CDR1 SEHNR, CDR2 FQNEAQ (reference sequence). CDR3 protein: CASSLGGKQYF. The CDR3 DNA follows: TGTGCCAGCAGCCTTGGCGGCAAGCAGTACTTC. Looking up the rest from reference TRBV7-9 and TRBJ2-7 gives the full variable domain: DTGVSQNPRHKITKRGQNVTFRCDPISEHNRLYWYRQTLGQGPEFLTYFQNEAQLEKSRLLSDRFSAERPKGSFSTLEIQRTEQGDSAMYLCASSLGGKQYFGPGTRLTVT.

The chain carries TRBV29-1 and TRBJ2-5; unclear D gene. This CDR3 spans 10 amino acids. CDR1 is SQVTM and CDR2 is ANQGSEA in the germline V gene. Between the trimmed V and J ends, which lost 7 bases and 3 bases, there was a span of 6 bases. For the CDR3, the DNA is TGCAGCGCGGTCGAAGAGACCCAGTACTTC. Its protein product is CSAVEETQYF.

The chain carries TRBV10-2 and TRBJ2-7; D possibly corresponds to TRBD1 (5 bases). Germline V gene data show CDR1 as WSHSY and CDR2 as SAAADI. Trimming shortened V by 3 bases and J by 3 bases, and 15 bases separated the two germline ends. This CDR3 is built from 15 residues. In nucleotides, the CDR3 is TGCGCCAGCAGTGACCTTGATCCTACAGGCTACGAGCAGTACTTC. Its protein product is CASSDLDPTGYEQYF.

On this clone itself: Its ends do not fully match the called genes, so a read error is possible. The chain carries TRBV7-9 and TRBJ2-3, with 10 bases aligning to TRBD2. Germline V lookup: CDR1 SEHNR, CDR2 FQNEAQ (reference sequence). This CDR3 spans 15 amino acids. In nucleotides, the CDR3 is TGTTCCAGCAGCCCCCACGAGCGGGAGGGCCCAAAGTTGCATTTT. As protein: CSSSPHEREGPKLHF.

The chain employs TRBV6-6 and TRBJ2-7, with a weak D call TRBD2 (6 bases). Germline values: CDR1 MNHNY, CDR2 SVGAGI (reference sequence). The V and J ends lost 1 base and 1 base respectively, with 11 bases between them. This CDR3 is built from 15 residues. The CDR3 bases are TGTGCCAGCAGTTACTTCGGGGGTAGGTCCTACGAGCAGTACTTC. Translating gives CASSYFGGRSYEQYF.

This clone was seen only once. The CDR3 reads CASSSGVYEQYF. In DNA, the CDR3 is TGTGCCAGCAGCTCGGGGGTCTACGAGCAGTACTTC. The chain recombines TRBV27 with TRBJ2-5, with a tentative D call TRBD2 (6 bases). The J call may be mistaken, given a closer DNA end match to TRBJ2-7. The length of the CDR3 is 12 residues. CDR1 MNHEY and CDR2 SMNVEV come from the germline V gene (reference sequence).

V usage is TRBV19 and J usage is TRBJ2-5; a weak D match, TRBD2 (6 bases). Trimming stripped 3 bases from V and 3 bases from J, with 11 bases between. CDR3 size: 14 residues. The germline CDR1 and CDR2 sequences are LNHDA and SQIVND (reference sequence). CDR3 nucleotides: TGTGCCAGTAGTATTTTAGGAGGGAAAGAGACCCAGTACTTC. This gives the protein CASSILGGKETQYF. The whole variable domain, remainder taken from reference TRBV19 and TRBJ2-5, is DGGITQSPKYLFRKEGQNVTLSCEQNLNHDAMYWYRQDPGQGLRLIYYSQIVNDFQKGDIAEGYSVSREKKESFPLTVTSAQKNPTAFYLCASSILGGKETQYFGPGTRLLVL.

CDR3 residues: CASSFPGQGDGGYTF. The CDR3 bases are TGTGCCAGCAGCTTCCCCGGACAGGGGGACGGTGGCTACACCTTC. The chain links TRBV7-9 to TRBJ1-2; 10 bases line up with TRBD1. V was clipped by 3 bases and J by 7 bases; unmatched bases: 8. CDR3 size: 15 residues. Germline V gives CDR1 SEHNR, CDR2 FQNEAQ (reference sequence).

This clone has only a few counts. This rearrangement joins TRBV5-1 to TRBJ2-3; 9 nucleotides match TRBD1. The V segment lost 3 bases and the J segment 0 bases; nucleotides outside the gene matches: 2. The germline V gene encodes CDR1 SGHRS and CDR2 YFSETQ. The CDR3 has 15 residues. CDR3 sequence (DNA): TGCGCCAGCAGCTCCGGACAGGGGAGCACAGATACGCAGTATTTT. Its translation: CASSSGQGSTDTQYF.

This clone was seen more than once but under ten times. The chain recombines TRBV9 with TRBJ2-3, with 8 positions matching TRBD2. This CDR3 has 18 residues. The germline CDR1 and CDR2 sequences are SGDLS and YYNGEE. Trimming removed 0 bases from V and 1 base from J; junction bases left unmatched: 10. In DNA, the CDR3 is TGTGCCAGCAGCGTAGCTGGCTCGTGGCGGGGGGGCACAGATACGCAGTATTTT. It translates to CASSVAGSWRGGTDTQYF.

This chain connects TRBV29-1 to TRBJ2-7, with TRBD2 as a possible D gene (6 bases). The ends were cut back, 4 bases at V and 0 bases at J, with 10 bases in the middle. CDR3 length equals 13 residues. CDR1 and CDR2 (germline): SQVTM, ANQGSEA. The CDR3 region is CSVVGGISYEQYF. The CDR3 bases are TGCAGCGTTGTCGGCGGGATCTCCTACGAGCAGTACTTC.

This clone appeared a few times. This rearrangement joins TRBV7-2 to TRBJ1-2; D is possibly TRBD1 (5 bases). The CDR3 has 13 residues. Trimming cost V 6 bases and J 5 bases, with 13 bases left between them. Germline loops: CDR1 SGHTA, CDR2 FQGNSA. The CDR3 region is CASSSGGEYGYTF. In DNA form, the CDR3 reads TGTGCCAGCAGTTCGGGGGGGGAATATGGCTACACCTTC.

The CDR3 protein is CASSLGRTNEKLFF. The CDR3 bases are TGTGCCAGCAGTCTGGGGCGAACTAATGAAAAACTGTTTTTT. V and J are TRBV2 and TRBJ1-4; perhaps TRBD1 as D (5 bases). The CDR3 runs 14 residues. Germline V gene data show CDR1 as SNHLY and CDR2 as FYNNEI. V was trimmed by 5 bases and J by 1 base, leaving 8 bases between them.

This clone was picked up a small number of times. The chain uses TRBV6-5 and TRBJ1-3, with unresolved D. CDR1 is MNHEY, CDR2 SVGAGI, per germline. Trimming pared 6 bases from V and 0 bases from J, leaving 9 bases between. The CDR3 totals 14 residues. In nucleotides, the CDR3 is TGTGCCAGCAGCAGTTCCGACTCTGGAAACACCATATATTTT. Translating gives CASSSSDSGNTIYF.